These 29 T cell receptor beta chains originate from one sample sequenced in a study of T cell responses to AZD1222 COVID-19 vaccine. Assay: immunoSEQ multiplex PCR; the TCRdb copy retains only in-frame clones and omits some. The sample includes 150,000 or so clones, roughly nine tenths of them seen just once. The sample was peripheral blood, taken on day 0 of AZD1222 vaccination. These receptors came from an adult in good health.

This clone has a handful of counts. The chain carries TRBV9 and TRBJ2-2; 9 positions match TRBD2. Per the germline V gene, CDR1 is SGDLS and CDR2 is YYNGEE. The CDR3 runs to 15 residues. The junction had 6 bases not matched to a gene; V was cut back by 3 bases and J by 6 bases. The CDR3 nucleotides are TGTGCCAGCAGCGCAAGCGGGGGGAGGGCCGGGGAGCTGTTTTTT. Protein sequence: CASSASGGRAGELFF.

The chain couples TRBV10-3 to TRBJ2-1; no clear D gene. Germline V CDR1 and CDR2: ENHRY, SYGVKD. The CDR3 loop spans 13 amino acids. Trimming removed 8 bases from V and 7 bases from J, with 15 bases in between. CDR3 nucleotide sequence: TGTGCCATCCGGTCGCAGGTCAAGAATGAGCAGTTCTTC. It specifies CAIRSQVKNEQFF.

The V and J genes are TRBV24-1 and TRBJ2-3, with 7 bases aligning to TRBD2. This CDR3 comprises 16 residues. Trimming took 5 bases from V and 3 from J; bases not matched to a gene: 10. The germline CDR1 and CDR2 sequences are KGHDR and SFDVKD. The DNA for the CDR3 is TGTGCCACCAGTGGTCGGACCCACGGGGGGACAGATACGCAGTATTTT. Translation: CATSGRTHGGTDTQYF.

The chain combines TRBV7-3 with TRBJ2-1; 9 bases match TRBD2. The V gene's germline CDR1 is SGHTA and CDR2 FQGTGA. The CDR3 sequence is 15 residues long. The V and J ends lost 5 bases and 2 bases, in that order; junction bases with no gene match: 4. CDR3 DNA sequence: TGTGCCAGCAGCCTTCTAGCGGGGACCTACAATGAGCAGTTCTTC. It is translated as CASSLLAGTYNEQFF.

The chain couples TRBV5-1 to TRBJ1-3, with 9 bases that match TRBD1. With V trimmed by 5 bases and J by 7 bases, 13 bases remained unmatched. This CDR3 is built from 16 residues. The germline CDR1 and CDR2 sequences are SGHRS and YFSETQ. The chain's CDR3 is CASSENTGTGTNTIYF. DNA for the CDR3: TGCGCCAGCAGTGAAAATACCGGGACAGGGACCAACACCATATATTTT.

Only a few counts were recorded for this clone. The chain is built from TRBV2 and TRBJ1-4, with TRBD1 identical over 7 bases. There are 14 residues in the CDR3. CDR1 is SNHLY and CDR2 is FYNNEI in the germline V gene. Losses at the gene ends were 6 bases for V and 7 bases for J; bases not matched to a gene: 8. As DNA, the CDR3 is TGTGCCAGCAGAGGGACAGCGGCCTTTGAAAAACTGTTTTTT. Its translation: CASRGTAAFEKLFF.

This clone was counted a few times. The chain recombines TRBV6-4 with TRBJ2-3, with D hard to call. The CDR3 contains 16 residues. The V gene's germline CDR1 is MRHNA and CDR2 SNTAGT. Trimming left V 0 bases short and J 2 bases short, with 12 bases between. For the CDR3, the DNA is TGTGCCAGCAGTGACTCGAGTGGCCCCCACACAGATACGCAGTATTTT. Its translation is CASSDSSGPHTDTQYF.

This clone was found once. The chain joins TRBV7-2 to TRBJ1-1; no definite D call. The ends were cut back, 2 bases at V and 6 bases at J, with 16 bases in the middle. CDR3 size: 15 residues. CDR1 SGHTA and CDR2 FQGNSA come from the germline V gene. The chain's CDR3 is CASSLRHAGNAEAFF. The CDR3 DNA reads as TGTGCCAGCAGCTTACGGCATGCGGGGAATGCTGAAGCTTTCTTT.

The rearrangement uses TRBV6-5 and TRBJ1-2, with 7 bases matching TRBD1. The CDR3 consists of 13 residues. Losses at the gene ends were 5 bases for V and 8 bases for J; bases not matched to a gene: 8. Germline CDR1 is MNHEY and CDR2 is SVGAGI. The CDR3 region is CASSPRQGGGYTF. The CDR3, as DNA: TGTGCCAGCAGTCCCCGACAGGGAGGAGGCTACACCTTC.

The chain has TRBV24-1 and TRBJ2-2; TRBD2 matches 15 bases. With 8 bases clipped from V and 5 bases from J, the junction kept 14 bases outside the gene matches. The CDR3 extends over 19 amino acids. CDR1 and CDR2 (germline): KGHDR, SFDVKD. This chain's CDR3 is CATMSFPGTSGGRTGELFF. The DNA for the CDR3 is TGTGCCACCATGAGCTTCCCCGGGACTAGCGGGGGGCGAACCGGGGAGCTGTTTTTT.

This clone was observed once. This chain connects TRBV6-5 to TRBJ1-2; TRBD1 might be the D (5 bases). The CDR3 runs 14 residues. The germline V and J ends were trimmed by 7 bases and 7 bases, with 19 bases remaining between them. Germline assignment: CDR1 MNHEY and CDR2 SVGAGI. This CDR3 is CASKSSGRQAGYTF. The CDR3 region has the DNA TGTGCCAGCAAGTCTTCGGGACGTCAGGCTGGCTACACCTTC.

This clone occurred once. The gene calls are TRBV5-6 and TRBJ1-1; a possible D gene is TRBD1 (5 bases). Per the germline V gene, CDR1 is SGHDT and CDR2 is YYEEEE. V gave up 2 bases and J gave up 7 bases, with 15 bases separating them. CDR3 length equals 14 residues. The CDR3 loop is CASSFRTPGVEAFF. DNA for the CDR3: TGTGCCAGCAGCTTTCGAACCCCGGGGGTTGAAGCTTTCTTT.

This clone is a singleton in its sample. The J gene is TRBJ2-3, the V gene TRBV7-2; D is ambiguous. Trimming removed 5 bases at V and 4 bases at J, with 19 bases between. Germline V lookup: CDR1 SGHTA, CDR2 FQGNSA. The CDR3 covers 16 residues. The CDR3 reads CASSENSGRNPDTQYF. CDR3 DNA sequence: TGTGCCAGCAGCGAGAACTCGGGCAGGAATCCAGATACGCAGTATTTT.

This chain joins TRBV28 and TRBJ1-1; weak D call: TRBD1 (5 bases). Looked up from germline, CDR1 is MDHEN and CDR2 is SYDVKM. The germline V and J ends were trimmed by 2 bases and 3 bases, with 19 bases remaining between them. CDR3 size: 17 residues. The CDR3 region has the DNA TGTGCCAGCAGTTTAACCGGGACGGAACGTCTATACACTGAAGCTTTCTTT. Amino acid sequence: CASSLTGTERLYTEAFF. Based on the CDR3 plus reference TRBV28 and TRBJ1-1, the full variable domain is DVKVTQSSRYLVKRTGEKVFLECVQDMDHENMFWYRQDPGLGLRLIYFSYDVKMKEKGDIPEGYSVSREKKERFSLILESASTNQTSMYLCASSLTGTERLYTEAFFGQGTRLTVV.

The chain couples TRBV19 to TRBJ2-7, with TRBD1 matching over 9 bases. The junction had 9 bases not matched to a gene; V was cut back by 9 bases and J by 6 bases. CDR1 is LNHDA and CDR2 is SQIVND in the germline V gene (reference sequence). There are 13 residues in the CDR3. CDR3 nucleotide sequence: TGTGCCAGCCGACCGGGACAGGGCGGCGAGCAGTACTTC. It specifies CASRPGQGGEQYF.

The chain couples TRBV5-1 to TRBJ1-4; D remains unclear. Trimming pared 0 bases from V and 4 bases from J, leaving 13 bases between. The CDR3 contains 16 residues. Germline-derived CDR1 and CDR2 are SGHRS and YFSETQ. The CDR3 nucleotides are TGCGCCAGCAGCTTGGTAGTCGGCAGCTTTAATGAAAAACTGTTTTTT. It encodes CASSLVVGSFNEKLFF.

J is TRBJ2-5 and V is TRBV6-5; TRBD1 is a possible D gene (6 bases). The CDR3 loop spans 15 amino acids. Germline CDR1 MNHEY, CDR2 SVGAGI. V shed 5 bases and J shed 3 bases, with 16 bases lying between them. CDR3 DNA: TGTGCCAGCAGTAACCGGGACAAAGGCGAAGAGACCCAGTACTTC. Translated, it gives CASSNRDKGEETQYF.

The rearrangement links TRBV27 to TRBJ2-7; D is perhaps TRBD2 (5 bases). The CDR3 is 14 amino acids. Per the germline V gene, CDR1 is MNHEY and CDR2 is SMNVEV (reference sequence). The V gene lost 6 bases and the J gene lost 2 bases, with 14 bases spanning the gap. The CDR3 DNA reads TGTGCCAGCAGCATTGGGCCCGGGGCCTACGAGCAGTACTTC. It is translated as CASSIGPGAYEQYF.

V gene TRBV6-2 or TRBV6-3 combines with J gene TRBJ2-5; D unclear. Trimming cost V 0 bases and J 1 base, with 3 bases left between them. The germline V gene encodes CDR1 MNHEY and CDR2 SVGEGT. This CDR3 region has 13 residues. CDR3 loop: CASSYSFQETQYF. The DNA for the CDR3 is TGTGCCAGCAGTTACTCCTTCCAAGAGACCCAGTACTTC.

This chain links TRBV6-2 or TRBV6-3 with TRBJ1-1, with D tentatively TRBD1 (6 bases). There are 14 residues in the CDR3. V gave up 5 bases and J gave up 4 bases, with 14 bases separating them. Per the germline V gene, CDR1 is MNHEY and CDR2 is SVGEGT. The CDR3 sequence is CASSDLWGATEAFF. In DNA, the CDR3 is TGTGCCAGCAGTGACCTCTGGGGGGCCACTGAAGCTTTCTTT.

V and J are TRBV7-2 and TRBJ2-3; 10 bases align to TRBD2. The germline CDR1 and CDR2 sequences are SGHTA and FQGNSA. This CDR3 region has 14 residues. Trimming cost V 3 bases and J 4 bases; bases outside gene matches: 1. The CDR3 loop is CASSLLAGADTQYF. In nucleotides, the CDR3 is TGTGCCAGCAGCTTGCTAGCGGGGGCAGATACGCAGTATTTT.

The chain is built from TRBV4-2 and TRBJ1-2; the D is unclear. The CDR3 spans 16 residues. Between the trimmed V and J ends, which lost 0 bases and 4 bases, there was a span of 15 bases. Germline V gene lookup returns CDR1 LGHNA and CDR2 YNFKEQ. CDR3 nucleotides: TGTGCCAGCAGCCAAGATCCGAGGGTTTCCGGCTATGGCTACACCTTC. This translates into CASSQDPRVSGYGYTF.

This clone was counted a few times. This chain joins TRBV12-3 or TRBV12-4 and TRBJ2-7; D unresolved. The CDR3 loop spans 13 amino acids. Trimming cost V 3 bases and J 4 bases, with 10 bases left between them. This CDR3 reads CASSLYGEYEQYF. CDR3 nucleotides: TGTGCCAGCAGTTTGTACGGAGAATACGAGCAGTACTTC.

CDR3 nucleotides: TGTGCCTGGAGTGGTACTAGCGGGGCCACCCAAGAGCAGTACTTC. Encoded protein: CAWSGTSGATQEQYF. This chain links TRBV30 with TRBJ2-7, with TRBD2 matching 10 bases. The CDR3 loop spans 15 amino acids. Germline V gene data show CDR1 as GTSNPN and CDR2 as SVGIG (reference sequence). J gave up 7 bases and V 1 base, and 10 bases lay outside the gene matches.

The J gene is TRBJ2-7, the V gene TRBV12-3 or TRBV12-4; D unclear. Deletions cut 5 bases from V and 10 bases from J, with 6 bases between. The CDR3 sequence is 9 residues long. The chain's CDR3 is CASSPGQYF. The CDR3 coding sequence is TGTGCCAGCAGTCCCGGTCAGTACTTC.

V usage is TRBV12-5 and J usage is TRBJ1-2, with D possibly being TRBD1 (6 bases). Trimming shortened V by 5 bases and J by 9 bases, and 19 bases separated the two germline ends. CDR1 and CDR2 from the germline V gene are LGHNT and FRNRAP. CDR3 length: 14 amino acids. CDR3 DNA sequence: TGTGCTAGTGGTACCGGGACAAGTCTACGGAGCTACACCTTC. Protein product: CASGTGTSLRSYTF.

The V gene is TRBV5-5, the J gene TRBJ2-2, with 8 bases lining up with TRBD2. The CDR3 is 16 residues long. V lost 2 bases, J lost 7 bases, and 10 bases stayed unmatched. Germline CDR1 and CDR2: SGHKS and YYEKEE (reference sequence). CDR3 nucleotides: TGTGCCAGCAGCTTTGAACTAGCGGTAGGAGGCGGGGAGCTGTTTTTT. Translation gives CASSFELAVGGGELFF.

The V and J genes are TRBV7-8 and TRBJ2-5, with D perhaps assigned TRBD1 or TRBD2 (5 bases each). Per germline, CDR1 SGHVS and CDR2 FQNEAQ. V gave up 0 bases and J gave up 5 bases, with 13 bases separating them. There are 15 residues in the CDR3. The CDR3 DNA reads as TGTGCCAGCAGCTTAGCCAGGGCGGGTGGGGAGACCCAGTACTTC. Residues: CASSLARAGGETQYF.

The chain recombines TRBV5-1 with TRBJ2-2; D is perhaps TRBD1 or TRBD2 (5 bases each). Per germline, CDR1 SGHRS and CDR2 YFSETQ. V dropped 4 bases and J dropped 7 bases, with 11 bases sitting between them. CDR3 size: 13 residues. This CDR3 is CASSGEGHGELFF. The CDR3 DNA sequence: TGCGCCAGCAGCGGAGAGGGGCACGGGGAGCTGTTTTTT. The full variable domain, its missing parts supplied by reference TRBV5-1 and TRBJ2-2, is KAGVTQTPRYLIKTRGQQVTLSCSPISGHRSVSWYQQTPGQGLQFLFEYFSETQRNKGNFPGRFSGRQFSNSRSEMNVSTLELGDSALYLCASSGEGHGELFFGEGSRLTVL.